These T cell receptor beta chains were read from a single sample in a study of blood T cell repertoires in COVID-19. Using immunoSEQ multiplex PCR, the repertoire was profiled, and TCRdb retains in-frame clones only, with some absent. Altogether fewer than 120,000 clones are present, approximately 82% being singletons, with the ten largest covering 3% to 4%. The sequencing input was peripheral blood. The receptors were gathered from a woman at least 80 years old with acute or convalescent COVID-19. Each CDR3 is given with its conserved first and last residue. The D gene is left open where the match is weak. Rows give clone size only sometimes, using once, few, many, or a class for an expanded clone.

size | J | V | D | DNA | CDR3
NA | TRBJ2-1 | TRBV28 | TRBD2 | TGTGCCAGCAGTCCGACCGGGACTAGCGGGAGGGGCAATGAGCAGTTCTTC | CASSPTGTSGRGNEQFF
NA | TRBJ1-5 | TRBV11-2 | NA | TGTGCCAGCAGCCATCCGGCGGGTATGGGTGTTCAGCCCCAGCATTTT | CASSHPAGMGVQPQHF
NA | TRBJ1-1 | TRBV10-3 | NA | TGTGCCATCAGTATACAGGGACAGAACACTGAAGCTTTCTTT | CAISIQGQNTEAFF
NA | TRBJ2-7 | TRBV11-2 | TRBD1 | TGTGCCAGCACCAGAAGTGGGACAGGGACCTACGAGCAGTACTTC | CASTRSGTGTYEQYF
NA | TRBJ2-3 | TRBV5-1 | TRBD1 | TGCGCCAGCAGCTTGGGGGGACAGACGACAGATACGCAGTATTTT | CASSLGGQTTDTQYF
NA | TRBJ1-5 | TRBV29-1 | TRBD1 | TGCAGCGTTCAGACAGGGGGCGGACAGCCCCAGCATTTT | CSVQTGGGQPQHF
NA | TRBJ1-4 | TRBV4-1 | NA | TGCGCCAGCACGAAAAACAGGGCCAGAGATACAACTAATGAAAAACTGTTTTTT | CASTKNRARDTTNEKLFF
once | TRBJ1-1 | TRBV19 | NA | TGTGCCAGTAGTTCAGGGAACCACCTGAACACTGAAGCTTTCTTT | CASSSGNHLNTEAFF
once | TRBJ1-1 | TRBV20-1 | NA | TGCAGTTCCCACCCGGGAACTGAAGCTTTCTTT | CSSHPGTEAFF
NA | TRBJ2-7 | TRBV5-1 | TRBD1 | TGCGCCAGCAGCCCTACAGGGGGAGCCTACGAGCAGTACTTC | CASSPTGGAYEQYF
NA | TRBJ2-2 | TRBV3-1/TRBV3-2 | TRBD1 | TGTGCCAGCAGCGACAGGGGCGCCGGAAACACCGGGGAGCTGTTTTTT | CASSDRGAGNTGELFF
NA | TRBJ1-1 | TRBV10-1 | TRBD1 | TGCGCCAGCAGAAGTGGACAGGCGAACACTGAAGCTTTCTTT | CASRSGQANTEAFF
NA | TRBJ1-6 | TRBV7-9 | NA | TGTGCCAGCAGCTTCGACCTCACAGGGTATTCACCCCTCCACTTT | CASSFDLTGYSPLHF
NA | TRBJ2-2 | TRBV6-5 | TRBD1 | TGTGCCAGCAGTTACTCCAACCGGGACAGAACGCTGTTTTTT | CASSYSNRDRTLFF
once | TRBJ2-3 | TRBV7-3 | NA | TGTGCCAGCAGCGGCCCCGGCGGAACAGATACGCAGTATTTT | CASSGPGGTDTQYF
NA | TRBJ2-7 | TRBV2 | TRBD2 | TGTGCCAGCAGTCCGGGACTAGCGGGAGGTTGGGAGCAGTACTTC | CASSPGLAGGWEQYF
NA | TRBJ1-5 | TRBV12-5 | NA | TGTGCTAGTGGCCCCCCCGGGACAAGCAATCAGCCCCAGCATTTT | CASGPPGTSNQPQHF
NA | TRBJ2-7 | TRBV3-1/TRBV3-2 | TRBD1 | TGTGCCAGCAGCCGCGGACAGGGGCCCTACGAGCAGTACTTC | CASSRGQGPYEQYF
NA | TRBJ2-1 | TRBV28 | NA | TGTGCCCTGGAGGGACAGTGGGGTGAGCAGTTCTTC | CALEGQWGEQFF
once | TRBJ1-1 | TRBV27 | TRBD1 | TGTGCCAGCACCTCACCGGCGGCAGGGGGCGGGGGTAGCACTGAAGCTTTCTTT | CASTSPAAGGGGSTEAFF
many | TRBJ2-1 | TRBV20-1 | NA | TGCAGTGCCCTAAGCCATGAGCAGTTCTTC | CSALSHEQFF
NA | TRBJ1-1 | TRBV19 | NA | TGTGCCAGTCTAGGACACGCGAACACTGAAGCTTTCTTT | CASLGHANTEAFF